This T cell receptor beta chain was sequenced during a study of shared clonotypes between healthy human individuals. General study points: Four donors held 4.5% to 5% of naive CD4 clonotypes in common.

The length of the CDR3 is 15 residues. V gave up 6 bases and J gave up 4 bases, with 18 bases separating them. Germline values: CDR1 MNHNY, CDR2 SVGAGI (reference sequence). As concerns this clone: Its antigen is as yet unknown.

Only in-frame clones appear in the TCRdb table, and some are missing; sequencing was by immunoSEQ multiplex PCR. The data contain about 120,000 clones, 68% of them singletons. CD8 memory comprised CD45RO+ plus CCR7-negative CD45RA+ TemRA cells. The sequence was obtained from a woman aged 25 to 39 in good health. Sequences were obtained from memory CD8+ T cells sorted from blood. Subset reported: CD45RO+ cells pooled with CCR7-negative TemRA cells. The V call is TRBV6-6, the J call TRBJ1-1; D not resolved. The CDR3 sequence: CASSRVGDPATEAFF. Written as DNA, the CDR3 is TGTGCCAGCAGCCGGGTCGGGGATCCGGCCACTGAAGCTTTCTTT.